The present T cell receptor (beta chain) was sequenced within a study of cytomegalovirus exposure and HLA in healthy donors (dated by TCRdb to between 2016 and 2019). As for the study more broadly: An earlier analysis of approximately 550 of the donors reported roughly 300 Gb of sequence data and 120 million or so unique TCR beta sequences from about 180 million T cells. The study aimed to test whether signatures of past pathogen exposure could be identified by cataloging public T cell receptors. Among some 400 genotyped donors of the cohort, an average of about 220,000 unique TCR beta nucleotide sequences was sequenced per donor, of which about 18% were non-productive. In the later analysis, no new phenotypic data were used to find candidate immune exposures; instead, reliance was placed on TCR beta sequences and their occurrence across donors. An early release that covered roughly 600 HLA-typed donors contained approximately 320 gigabases of sequencing data and 70 million to 100 million unique TCR sequences. To decide whether each TCR beta V gene segment behaved as functional or pseudogenic, an earlier analysis of approximately 620 of the donors relied on high-throughput TCR beta sequencing. To predict cytomegalovirus infection status, the study brought together high-throughput TCR immunosequencing, statistical association of individual TCRs with disease status, and machine learning. A later analysis re-examined previously published TCR beta repertoires from around 670 donors and added high-resolution HLA genotyping to investigate patterns of TCR occurrence. Donor age, sex, ethnicity and CMV serostatus were collected together with the repertoire data. Every discovery cohort repertoire had been produced on one sequencing platform. A later genetic analysis used genome-wide SNP genotypes for about 65% of the 666 donors, treating that subset as a discovery cohort. The study used immunosequencing to profile the T cell repertoires of several hundred subjects and linked those repertoires to cytomegalovirus serostatus. Several DR-DQ haplotypes were handled as single units for association and clustering, since linkage in the cohort was strong. Of the 300 to 450 genotyped donors, 81% were placed in the genetic ancestry cluster associated with self-reported Caucasian donors. In addition to the first cohort of around 670 subjects, a separate validation cohort of approximately 130 different subjects was used. The number of typed donors differed by locus: about 620-640 for A, B, C, DRB1 and DQB1; 522 for DQA1; about 600 for DPA1; and 400 to 480 for DPB1. HLA typing included class I and class II loci at four-digit resolution. Points the paper makes about the study in general: In vitro tests confirmed that a few of the cytomegalovirus-associated TCR beta chains recognize cytomegalovirus antigens. In a later genetic analysis, a missense DCLRE1C variant was associated with V-gene and J-gene trimming of TCR beta chains, and the association was replicated in an independent cohort. The only immune exposure information available for the cohort was CMV serostatus. Correlated functional status among segregating V segments might be attributable to linkage disequilibrium, but an unknown experimental factor could not be ruled out. Assigning TCR associations to individual alleles was difficult when HLA alleles, especially DR and DQ, strongly co-occurred. Compared with the approximately 710-donor mean, donors in an Asian-associated ancestry cluster had fewer N-insertions in productive TCRs, according to a later genetic analysis. In the study, about 150 TCR beta chains were listed as associated with cytomegalovirus. In a later analysis, 15,000 to 20,000 TCR beta sequences were associated with specific HLA alleles at a false discovery rate of 0.05. According to a later analysis, most CMV-associated TCR beta chains appeared to be HLA-restricted, and the HLA associations seemed to be driven largely by CMV exposure. The presence/absence analyses assumed that sequencing depth was roughly uniform across donors, and that assumption may not be true. Some IMGT-functional V segments, including TRBV6-2 and TRBV6-3, could not be distinguished by the 87-base-pair reads and were therefore excluded. In this cohort, only TCR beta chains were sequenced, and detectable features were limited by the absence of alpha or paired-chain data. In a later analysis, several top co-occurrence clusters were reported to appear linked to parvovirus B19, influenza, CMV and Epstein-Barr virus. A cluster of highly shared sequence variants was judged likely to represent a technical artifact of the sequencing pipeline. Broadly in line with IMGT annotations, most TCR beta V segments showed up in productive rearrangements about 87% or about 30% of the time in an earlier analysis of several hundred of the donors. The earlier analysis of fewer than 750 of the donors excluded 15 to 20 rarely observed V segments, including chromosome 9 orphons, because counts were too low. The authors suggested that the approach could potentially be generalized to other disease states and immunological phenotypes. Most TCR sequences were observed very rarely across donors, whereas some public TCRs were present in many individuals. Because some donors lacked HLA typing at each locus, the association tests relied only on the typed subset. A later analysis found that HLA-associated TCR beta chains were more clonally expanded and had lower generation probabilities than equally common non-associated chains. A later analysis found that TCR association rates varied across HLA loci, with DRB1 alleles showing the most associated TCRs and HLA-C alleles the fewest. A further reported finding was that TCR beta sequences accurately predicted the HLA-A and HLA-B alleles for most subjects in the first cohort. Cytomegalovirus status was reported to be diagnosed by the classifier with high specificity and sensitivity in both the original and validation cohorts.

The trim is 5 bases for V and 5 bases for J, with a gap of 16 bases between the germline ends. From the cysteine through the phenylalanine, the CDR3 covers 14 amino acids. Kept here is only the CDR3 DNA, which spans 42 bases and is read in frame from base 1. Reading the germline V gene (reference sequence) gives CDR1 MNHEY and CDR2 SMNVEV. About this clone itself: Its cognate antigen has yet to be identified. No qualities accompany the bases; no much larger clone lies one base away.

In total, 630 or so healthy bone marrow donors made up the cohort. All cohort members were sampled while nominally healthy, although unrecorded immune exposures were likely present. The donor tested CMV seronegative and was one of the 352 seronegative cohort members. Every donor gave a peripheral blood sample, and the peripheral blood mononuclear cells from that sample were used for TCR beta sequencing. Genomic DNA was extracted from the blood cell samples with the Qiagen DNeasy Blood Extraction Kit. Receptor libraries were prepared by the immunoSEQ multiplex PCR assay. A mixture of 60 forward primers for TCR Vbeta segments and 13 reverse primers for TCR Jbeta segments was used in the multiplex PCR. The CDR3 region of rearranged TCR beta genes was amplified from genomic DNA by a multiplex PCR assay. On the Illumina HiSeq System, the amplified TCR beta libraries were sequenced as 87-base-pair reads. The authors' pipeline ran thus. Across the roughly 600 repertoires, a later analysis counted 78 million or so unique TCR beta chains, around 10 million of which were shared by at least two donors. Raw reads were error-corrected and collapsed into unique sequences with a nearest-neighbor algorithm that merged closely related sequences to remove PCR and sequencing errors. CDR3 sequences were aligned to IMGT reference sequences to assign V, D and J gene segments. For a sequence to be retained, at least a six-nucleotide match to both a V gene segment and a J gene segment was required. A rearrangement counted as productive if the CDR3 had no stop codons and remained in frame with V and J, and every other rearrangement counted as non-productive. Following IMGT convention, CDR3 was defined as the stretch from the second conserved V-encoded cysteine up to the conserved J-encoded phenylalanine. Sequences without an unambiguous match to a single V gene segment were excluded from the earlier analysis of approximately 600 of the donors. In an earlier analysis of almost 600 of the donors, a V segment was called functional when productive rearrangements were above 56.7%, and segregating when the standard deviation between donors exceeded 5%. To diagnose cytomegalovirus status from the catalog of TCR beta chain sequences, a statistical classification framework was built. In a later analysis, V and J genes were assigned by comparing TCR nucleotide sequences against IMGT/GENE-DB human TR gene sequences. The TCRdist pipeline was used in a later analysis to assign CDR3 sequences and most-parsimonious VDJ recombination scenarios. In a later analysis, every TCR beta chain was defined by the combination of its CDR3 amino acid sequence and its V-gene family, and reads without a unique V-gene family were dropped. In a later analysis, several hundred highly shared, low-generation-probability nucleotide sequences were removed to address suspected cross-contamination and a sequencing artifact. For each public chain, a later analysis derived a clonal expansion index from normalized ranks of inferred template counts within each repertoire. A later analysis computed generation probabilities with a VDJ recombination model fitted to out-of-frame rearrangements, and checked the results against IGoR. A later analysis scored TCR-TCR, TCR-HLA and TCR-CMV co-occurrence with hypergeometric tests, applying a repertoire-size bias correction to TCR pairs. A later analysis estimated false discovery rates by permuting HLA or CMV assignments 20 times. In a later analysis, co-occurring TCRs were grouped with DBSCAN, and TCRdist sequence similarity was added when clustering was performed within HLA-allele-positive subsets. Co-occurrence clustering excluded repertoires with fewer than 30,000 or more than 120,000 public chains, plus five with anomalous nucleotide sharing. Here the immuneACCESS table is served through TCRdb, limited to in-frame sequences with V and J called. Missing clones are a known gap in these copies; in checked studies unresolved V genes cover under half, and the rest lacks a known reason. V, J and clone size were drawn from that table, and D and trimming were deduced from the DNA. This sample comprises 130,000 or so clones, 70% to 90% of them detected only once. The ten largest clones take up around 2% of the sample.

The sample consisted of PBMCs. The rearrangement combines TRBV27 with TRBJ2-7; no D gene call is confident. The receptor was isolated from a man aged 35-49 years in good health and CMV-seronegative. CDR3 reads: CASSPLPEQHEQYF. At the DNA level, the sequence is TGTGCCAGCAGTCCCCTTCCAGAACAGCACGAGCAGTACTTC.